This TCR beta chain was recovered during a study of PD-1 blockade in classical Hodgkin lymphoma. The CDR3 is 11 residues long. Trimming stripped 5 bases from V and 5 bases from J, with 4 bases between. CDR1 and CDR2 from the germline V gene are MDHEN and SYDVKM. Each and every patient relapsed after autologous stem cell transplantation, and patients got differing brentuximab vedotin exposure. Only in-frame clones appear in the TCRdb table, and some are missing; sequencing was by immunoSEQ multiplex PCR. The table has 60,000 to 75,000 clones, around 90% seen once. The chain recombines TRBV28 with TRBJ2-1; D is ambiguous. This TCR was recovered from a human donor with classical Hodgkin lymphoma. The material sequenced was peripheral blood mononuclear cells (PBMCs), taken at baseline. The CDR3 is CASSPNNEQFF. CDR3 bases: TGTGCCAGCAGTCCTAACAATGAGCAGTTCTTC.